These T cell receptor beta chains were read from a single sample in a study of cytomegalovirus exposure and HLA in healthy donors. Measured with immunoSEQ multiplex PCR; TCRdb has only the in-frame clones, and not every one. This repertoire comprises under 70,000 clones; its ten largest clones make up 2% to 2.5%. Sequencing was performed on PBMCs. The receptor source for this set is a woman in her late teens or twenties in good health and CMV-seronegative. Each CDR3 is given with its conserved first and last residue.

>TRBV6-4|TRBJ1-5
CASSDEQPQHF
>TRBV12-5|TRBJ1-5
CASGLELGSQPQHF
>TRBV27|TRBJ1-2
CASGTKGDSYGYTF
>TRBV15|TRBJ1-2
CTTSRDQNNYGYTF
>TRBV5-1|TRBJ2-7
CASSPTGLSYEQYF
>TRBV19|TRBJ2-7
CASAGQLSYEQYF
>TRBV13|TRBJ1-1
CASSSRGRSTEAFF
>TRBV6-1|TRBJ1-1
CASSVVSGQVVSEAFF
>TRBV30|TRBJ1-1
CAWLRNRGREAFF
>TRBV18|TRBJ1-2
CASSTASNYGYTF
>TRBV11-3|TRBJ1-2
CASSLSIGYGYTF
>TRBV5-1|TRBJ2-7
CASSTRPVAGVVYEQYF
>TRBV5-1|TRBJ2-7
CASSLKTSGRSSTHEQYF
>TRBV9|TRBJ1-5
CASSENRDSTQHF
>TRBV7-2|TRBJ1-2
CASSLVGVGYTF
>TRBV7-3|TRBJ2-1
CASSLIIPLAPMGNEQFF